This TCR beta chain is drawn from a study of post-analysis software for immune sequencing data. Carried by the TCR beta cDNA libraries were unique molecular identifiers. TCRdb used MiXCR to reprocess the PCR reads, holding one entry per CDR3 protein. Of some 240,000 distinct CDR3 sequences in the sample, 30% to 45% are singletons; the top ten hold approximately 4.6%. This CDR3 is built from 14 residues. From germline, CDR1 is SGHTA and CDR2 FQGNSA. Trimming took 0 bases from V and 7 from J, leaving 7 bases between them. General study findings and limits: A few TRBV segments appeared more often in patients than in controls, and TRBV5-6, TRBV5-1 and TRBV20-1 were among these.

On this clonotype: Its antigen is not identified.

What was sequenced was blood. The TCR comes from a girl between 10 and 17 years old with multiple sclerosis. V is TRBV7-2 and J is TRBJ1-6; unclear D gene. CDR3 amino acids: CASSLAPWNSPLHF. CDR3 sequence (DNA): TGTGCCAGCAGCTTAGCTCCTTGGAATTCACCCCTCCACTTT.